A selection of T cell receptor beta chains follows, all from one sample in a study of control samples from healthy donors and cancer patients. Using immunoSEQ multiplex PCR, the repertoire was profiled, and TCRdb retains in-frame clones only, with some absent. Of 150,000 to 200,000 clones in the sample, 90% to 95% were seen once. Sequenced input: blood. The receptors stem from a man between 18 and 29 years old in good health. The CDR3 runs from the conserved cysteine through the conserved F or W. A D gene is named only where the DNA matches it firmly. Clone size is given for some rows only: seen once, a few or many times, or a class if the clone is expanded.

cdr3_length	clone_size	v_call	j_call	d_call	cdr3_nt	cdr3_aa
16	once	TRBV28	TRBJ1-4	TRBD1	TGTGCCAGCAGTTTAAACCTTGGACAGGGCAATGAAAAACTGTTTTTT	CASSLNLGQGNEKLFF
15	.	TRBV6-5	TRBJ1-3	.	TGTGCCAGCAGTTCCCGCGGGGACCCCGGAAACACCATATATTTT	CASSSRGDPGNTIYF
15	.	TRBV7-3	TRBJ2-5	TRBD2	TGTGCCAGCAGCTCTAGCGGGGGGGCTCGAGAGACCCAGTACTTC	CASSSSGGARETQYF
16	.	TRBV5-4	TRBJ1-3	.	TGTGCCAGCAGCCACAACGGACAACTCTCTGGAAACACCATATATTTT	CASSHNGQLSGNTIYF
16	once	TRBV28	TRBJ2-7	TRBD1	TGTGCCAGCAGTTTGGGGTCCGGGACAGGGATGTACGAGCAGTACTTC	CASSLGSGTGMYEQYF
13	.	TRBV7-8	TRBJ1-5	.	TGTGCCAGCAGCTTTAACAGCAATCAGCCCCAGCATTTT	CASSFNSNQPQHF
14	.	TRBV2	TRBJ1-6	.	TGTGCCAGCAGTCGACAAGGACGGGATTCACCCCTCCACTTT	CASSRQGRDSPLHF
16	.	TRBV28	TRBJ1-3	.	TGTGCCAGCAGTTTGCAGGGGAGTAGGTCCGGAAACACCATATATTTT	CASSLQGSRSGNTIYF
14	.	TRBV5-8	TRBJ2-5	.	TGTGCCAGCAGCTTGGAGCCCTCCCAGCGGACCCAGTACTTC	CASSLEPSQRTQYF
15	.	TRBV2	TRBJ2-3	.	TGTGCCAGCAGTGGTCAAAGCGGGCGTGCGGATACGCAGTATTTT	CASSGQSGRADTQYF
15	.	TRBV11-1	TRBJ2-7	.	TGTGCCAGCAGCTTGGGAAGGGGTGACCTCTACGAGCAGTACTTC	CASSLGRGDLYEQYF
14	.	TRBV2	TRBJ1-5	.	TGTGCCAGCAGTGAAGCGGAGGGAGAACAGCCCCAGCATTTT	CASSEAEGEQPQHF
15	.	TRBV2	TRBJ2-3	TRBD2	TGTGCCAGCCGGCCCCGGCTAGCGGGCACAGATACGCAGTATTTT	CASRPRLAGTDTQYF
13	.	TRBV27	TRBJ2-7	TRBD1	TGTGCCAGCAGCCAAACAGGGGGCTACGAGCAGTACTTC	CASSQTGGYEQYF
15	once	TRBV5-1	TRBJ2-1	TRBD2	TGCGCCAGCAGCTTGGATGCTAGCGGGGCAACCGAGCAGTTCTTC	CASSLDASGATEQFF
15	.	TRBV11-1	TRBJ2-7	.	TGTGCCAGCAGCTTATCGGGACACGAGACCTACGAGCAGTACTTC	CASSLSGHETYEQYF
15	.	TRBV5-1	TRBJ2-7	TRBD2	TGCGCCAGTAAGGGACTAGCGGGGGGGCTTAGCGAGCAGTACTTC	CASKGLAGGLSEQYF
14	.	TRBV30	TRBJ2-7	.	TGTGCCTGGAGTATGGAGAGCGGAACCTACGAGCAGTACTTC	CAWSMESGTYEQYF
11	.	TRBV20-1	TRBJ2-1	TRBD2	TGCAGTGCCGTAGCGGGGGGGCCGCAGTTCTTC	CSAVAGGPQFF
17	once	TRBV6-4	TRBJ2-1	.	TGTGCCAGCAGTGACGGGGGGCGCGGGGACCGAGTCGACGAGCAGTTCTTC	CASSDGGRGDRVDEQFF
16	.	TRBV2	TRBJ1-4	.	TGTGCCAGCAGTTCCCAAAGGCAGGACCGAGGTGAAAAACTGTTTTTT	CASSSQRQDRGEKLFF
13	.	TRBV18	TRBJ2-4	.	TGTGCCAGCTCACCATCGAACGGAGGGATTCAGTACTTC	CASSPSNGGIQYF
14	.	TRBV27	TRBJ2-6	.	TGTGCCAGTAAAAGGAGCTCTGGGGCCAACGTCCTGACTTTC	CASKRSSGANVLTF
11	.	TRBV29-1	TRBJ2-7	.	TGCAGCGCGGGGTTTCAAAACGAGCAGTACTTC	CSAGFQNEQYF
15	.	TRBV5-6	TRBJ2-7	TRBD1	TGTGCCAGCAGGGCGACACACAGGGGGAACTACGAGCAGTACTTC	CASRATHRGNYEQYF
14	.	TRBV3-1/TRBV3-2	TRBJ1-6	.	TGTGCCAGCAGCTCCCGGCCCTTGGATTCACCCCTCCACTTT	CASSSRPLDSPLHF
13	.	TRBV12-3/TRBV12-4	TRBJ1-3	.	TGTGCCAGCAGTTTAGCGGGTTCTAACACCATATATTTT	CASSLAGSNTIYF
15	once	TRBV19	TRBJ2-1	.	TGTGCCAGTAGTATCCCCATGGGACTCTACAATGAGCAGTTCTTC	CASSIPMGLYNEQFF
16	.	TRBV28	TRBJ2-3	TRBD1	TGTGCCAGCGGAATTTCCGGGACAGGGGGGACAGATACGCAGTATTTT	CASGISGTGGTDTQYF
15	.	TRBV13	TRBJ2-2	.	TGTGCCAGCAGCGTGGGGGAGCTATCTCCCGGGGAGCTGTTTTTT	CASSVGELSPGELFF
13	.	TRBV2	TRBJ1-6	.	TGTGCCAGCACCCCGTTGGGTTCTTCACCCCTCCACTTT	CASTPLGSSPLHF
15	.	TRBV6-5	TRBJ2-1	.	TGTGCCAGCAGTTACACCGGCCCCTCCTACAATGAGCAGTTCTTC	CASSYTGPSYNEQFF
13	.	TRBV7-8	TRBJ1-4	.	TGTGCCAGCAGCTCGGGACCGGATGAAAAACTGTTTTTT	CASSSGPDEKLFF
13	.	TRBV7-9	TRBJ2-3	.	TGTGCCAGCAGCTTAGGGGGCGTTGGTACGCAGTATTTT	CASSLGGVGTQYF
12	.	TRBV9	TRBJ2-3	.	TGTGCCAGCAGCGTAGGGTCAGATACGCAGTATTTT	CASSVGSDTQYF
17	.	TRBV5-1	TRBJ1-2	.	TGCGCCAGCAGCTTGAGTTGGCCCACACCGCCAAACTATGGCTACACCTTC	CASSLSWPTPPNYGYTF